The 3 T cell receptor beta chains presented below share a single source sample, sequenced in a study of blood T cells in healthy people across ages. The authors ran a second PCR of about 6 to 11 cycles using a sample-barcoded 5' primer and a J-beta primer mix. TCRdb used MiXCR to reprocess the 5' RACE reads, holding one entry per CDR3 protein. The sample includes 550,000 to 750,000 distinct CDR3 sequences, approximately 21% seen only once; the top ten take 3% to 4.5%. Sequencing was done on a sample of blood. Every receptor here comes from a man in his 70s in good health.

This clonotype was seen a few times. The chain employs TRBV6-5 and TRBJ1-2; no firm D call. Per germline, CDR1 MNHEY and CDR2 SVGAGI. V gave up 2 bases and J gave up 0 bases, with 10 bases separating them. There are 15 residues in the CDR3. This CDR3 is CASSYGTAANYGYTF. DNA of the CDR3: TGTGCCAGCAGTTACGGCACGGCAGCTAACTATGGCTACACCTTC.

V and J are TRBV25-1 and TRBJ2-1; perhaps TRBD1 as D (5 bases). V lost 4 bases and J 4 bases, leaving 14 bases between the germline ends. The CDR3 loop spans 15 amino acids. CDR1 and CDR2 (germline): MGHDK, SYGVNS. The CDR3 protein is CASSGLGPTYNEQFF. The CDR3 coding sequence is TGTGCCAGCAGTGGACTGGGGCCCACTTACAATGAGCAGTTCTTC.

This sequence joins TRBV12-3 or TRBV12-4 and TRBJ1-3; D might be TRBD1 (5 bases). The CDR3 consists of 14 residues. Between the trimmed V and J ends, which lost 6 bases and 4 bases, there was a span of 13 bases. The CDR3 protein is CASRTSRGGNTIYF. In nucleotides, the CDR3 is TGTGCCAGCAGAACCTCTCGGGGGGGAAACACCATATATTTT.